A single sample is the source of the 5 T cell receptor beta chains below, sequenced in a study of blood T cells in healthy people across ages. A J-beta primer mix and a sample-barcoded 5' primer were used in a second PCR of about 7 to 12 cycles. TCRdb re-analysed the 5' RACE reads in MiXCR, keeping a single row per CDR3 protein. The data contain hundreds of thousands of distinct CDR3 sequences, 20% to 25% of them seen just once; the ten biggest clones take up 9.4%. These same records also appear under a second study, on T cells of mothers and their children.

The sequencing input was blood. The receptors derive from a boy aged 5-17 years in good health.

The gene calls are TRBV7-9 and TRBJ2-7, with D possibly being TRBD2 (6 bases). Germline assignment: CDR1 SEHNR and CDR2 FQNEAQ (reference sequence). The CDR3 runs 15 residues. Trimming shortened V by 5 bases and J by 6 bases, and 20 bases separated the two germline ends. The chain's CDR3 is CASSLETSVSPEQYF. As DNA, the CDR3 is TGTGCCAGCAGCCTAGAGACTAGTGTGTCCCCCGAGCAGTACTTC.

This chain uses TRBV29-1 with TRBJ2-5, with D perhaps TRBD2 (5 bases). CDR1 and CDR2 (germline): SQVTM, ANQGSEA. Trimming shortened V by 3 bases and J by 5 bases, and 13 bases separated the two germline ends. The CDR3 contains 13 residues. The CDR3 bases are TGCAGCGTTGAGTCGAGCGGCCACGAGACCCAGTACTTC. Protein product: CSVESSGHETQYF.

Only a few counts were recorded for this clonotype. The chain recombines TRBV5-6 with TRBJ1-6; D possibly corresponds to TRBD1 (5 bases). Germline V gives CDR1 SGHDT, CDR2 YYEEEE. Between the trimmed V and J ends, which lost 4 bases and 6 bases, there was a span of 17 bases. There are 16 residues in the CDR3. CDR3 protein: CASSPVGLGVNSPLHF. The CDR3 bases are TGTGCCAGCAGCCCGGTCGGATTGGGGGTTAATTCACCCCTCCACTTT.

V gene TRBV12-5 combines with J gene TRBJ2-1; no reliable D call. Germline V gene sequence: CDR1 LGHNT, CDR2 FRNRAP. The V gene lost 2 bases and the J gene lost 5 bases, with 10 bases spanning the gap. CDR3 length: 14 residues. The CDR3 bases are TGTGCTAGTGGTTTGTTCTCAGCAGACAATGAGCAGTTCTTC. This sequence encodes CASGLFSADNEQFF. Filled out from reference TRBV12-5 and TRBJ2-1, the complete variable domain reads DARVTQTPRHKVTEMGQEVTMRCQPILGHNTVFWYRQTMMQGLELLAYFRNRAPLDDSGMPKDRFSAEMPDATLATLKIQPSEPRDSAVYFCASGLFSADNEQFFGPGTRLTVL.

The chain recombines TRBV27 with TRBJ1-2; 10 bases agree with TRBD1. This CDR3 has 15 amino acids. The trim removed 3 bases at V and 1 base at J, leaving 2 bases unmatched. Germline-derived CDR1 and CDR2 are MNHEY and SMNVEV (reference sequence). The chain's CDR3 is CASSLDRGVNYGYTF. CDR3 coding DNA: TGTGCCAGCAGTTTGGACAGGGGGGTTAACTATGGCTACACCTTC.